This T cell receptor (beta chain) is from a study of blood T cell repertoires in COVID-19 (dated by TCRdb to 2018 to 2020). The study in broad terms: The collaborator samples originated in the United States, Italy and Spain and spanned the acute and convalescent phases of COVID-19. The prospective study material was composed of cDNA or gDNA derived from T cells, B-cell-depleted T cells, or PBMCs. Deeply sampled blood TCRbeta repertoires from subjects exposed to, actively infected with, or recovered from COVID-19 were included in the dataset. A freely available public database, intended as a resource for researchers studying the immune response to SARS-CoV-2, is where the repertoires were released. Samples came from the ongoing ImmuneRACE study (first 160 participants) plus 1,254 subjects from 6 global collaborators. A de-identified subject ID, COVID-19 status, age in years and sex were almost always included in the sample metadata. Where HLA class I and class II types were available, the types were taken from metadata supplied by the sample provider, not from assay-based typing.

Turning to this clone: Its antigen target is currently unknown. There are no base qualities to consult, and no much larger clone falls within one base.

Broad study findings and their caveats: The quantity of clinical and demographic metadata differed by source and by participant and was supplied without curation.

The CDR3 measures 15 amino acids from cysteine to phenylalanine. Solely the CDR3 DNA is kept, with 45 bases framed from the first base. Per the germline V gene, MNHNS is the CDR1 and SASEGT is the CDR2. Compared with germline, V lacks 1 base and J lacks 10 bases; bases without a gene match: 4. Collaborating institutions collected whole blood in K2EDTA tubes following their own protocols. For TCRbeta analysis, collaborators shipped samples in one of three forms: frozen whole blood, isolated PBMCs, or DNA extracted from either of those sample types. The immunoSEQ Assay, a bias-controlled multiplex PCR, was used to amplify TCRbeta CDR3 regions from genomic DNA. Under the source paper's analysis protocol: Nucleated cell counts per sample were estimated from amplification of reference gene primers within the assay. To quantify the absolute abundance of each unique TCRbeta CDR3 rearrangement, sequence reads were collapsed and filtered. Productive Simpson clonality was computed per sample as the square root of Simpson's diversity index over productive rearrangements. Here the immuneACCESS table is served through TCRdb, limited to in-frame sequences with V and J called. Missing clones are a known gap in these copies; in checked studies unresolved V genes cover under half, and the rest lacks a known reason. Clonal size and the V and J genes are those of that table, whereas D and trimming came from the DNA. The sample has 100,000 to 150,000 clones on record, around 85% of them singletons. About a sixth of the sample is in the top ten clones.

The sequence was collected from a woman older than 75 with acute or convalescent COVID-19. The sequence joins TRBV6-1 to TRBJ1-6; TRBD1 fits 10 bases in the junction. The sequenced sample consisted of peripheral blood. The CDR3 reads CASSEEDRGRSPLHF. In nucleotide form, the sequence is TGTGCCAGCAGTGAAGAGGACAGGGGGAGGTCACCCCTCCACTTT.